The entry that follows covers one T cell receptor beta chain sequence. This record comes from a study of blood T cells in healthy people across ages. The second PCR ran about 6 to 12 cycles with a sample-barcoded 5' primer and J-beta primers. Every sample produced at least 2.5 million CDR3-containing paired-end reads. Each CDR3 protein gets one entry after TCRdb re-called the 5' RACE reads with MiXCR. The sample consists of 800,000 to 1,000,000 distinct CDR3 sequences, 40% to 60% of them appearing once. Specimen: blood. The sequence was collected from a man aged 25-45 years in good health.

CDR3 protein: CSVSGSSYEQYF. CDR3 bases: TGCAGCGTGAGCGGGAGCTCCTACGAGCAGTACTTC. The chain is built from TRBV29-1 and TRBJ2-7; TRBD2 agrees at 8 bases. The CDR3 totals 12 residues. Trimming at V came to 6 bases and at J to 0 bases, leaving 1 base not matched to a gene. Germline CDR1 reads SQVTM; CDR2 reads ANQGSEA.